The 25 T cell receptor beta chains reported below all come from one sample, sequenced in a study of T-cell reconstitution after alpha-beta-depleted transplantation in children. For TCRbeta, the library was prepared with unique molecular identifiers. TCRdb independently ran MiXCR on the PCR reads; one entry per CDR3 protein. This table has about 400,000 distinct CDR3 sequences, around 15% appearing once. Sample: PBMCs, mostly from graft donor cells, taken 360 days after TCRalphabeta/CD19-depleted stem cell transplant. All receptors come from a boy under two years old who had a stem cell transplant for Wiskott-Aldrich syndrome, so the T cells may come from the graft donor.

This clonotype has only a few counts. The chain links TRBV7-9 to TRBJ2-2, with 8 nucleotides matching TRBD2. V gave up 6 bases and J gave up 2 bases; unmatched junction bases: 11. Germline V gene data show CDR1 as SEHNR and CDR2 as FQNEAQ (reference sequence). The CDR3 consists of 17 residues. The CDR3 region has the DNA TGTGCCAGCAGTCGACGGGGACTAGTAGTCAACACCGGGGAGCTGTTTTTT. Amino acids: CASSRRGLVVNTGELFF. Using reference TRBV7-9 and TRBJ2-2 for the parts outside the CDR3, the full variable domain is DTGVSQNPRHKITKRGQNVTFRCDPISEHNRLYWYRQTLGQGPEFLTYFQNEAQLEKSRLLSDRFSAERPKGSFSTLEIQRTEQGDSAMYLCASSRRGLVVNTGELFFGEGSRLTVL.

The V and J genes are TRBV4-3 and TRBJ2-3; D gene unclear. Germline CDR1 and CDR2: LGHNA and YSLEER. The ends were cut back, 0 bases at V and 5 bases at J, with 18 bases in the middle. There are 17 residues in the CDR3. The CDR3 spells CASSQDSSHSKGDTQYF. The DNA of the CDR3 is TGCGCCAGCAGCCAAGATTCTTCCCACAGTAAGGGAGATACGCAGTATTTT.

This chain links TRBV20-1 with TRBJ2-1, with 9 bases matching TRBD2. Trimming at V came to 4 bases and at J to 4 bases, leaving 5 bases not matched to a gene. Per germline, CDR1 DFQATT and CDR2 SNEGSKA (reference sequence). The CDR3 sequence is 14 residues long. The CDR3 sequence: CSAKAGGLYNEQFF. For the CDR3, the DNA is TGCAGTGCTAAAGCGGGGGGACTGTACAATGAGCAGTTCTTC.

This clonotype was recorded a few times. V usage is TRBV4-1 and J usage is TRBJ2-7, with D maybe TRBD1 (5 bases). There are 15 residues in the CDR3. Per the germline V gene, CDR1 is MGHRA and CDR2 is YSYEKL. The V end was cut by 1 base, the J end by 4 bases, with 14 bases between. The CDR3 region has the DNA TGCGCCAGCAGCCAAGGACAGCGTTTTATTTACGAGCAGTACTTC. Its translation: CASSQGQRFIYEQYF.

The chain combines TRBV15 with TRBJ1-1; maybe TRBD1 (5 bases). Germline CDR1 reads LNHNV; CDR2 reads YYDKDF (reference sequence). This CDR3 spans 14 amino acids. V was clipped by 4 bases and J by 5 bases, with 14 bases between them. This chain's CDR3 is CATSKQTEGTEAFF. DNA of the CDR3: TGTGCCACCAGCAAACAGACGGAGGGGACTGAAGCTTTCTTT.

Many counts were recorded for this clonotype. The chain carries TRBV12-3 or TRBV12-4 and TRBJ2-1; 10 bases line up with TRBD2. This CDR3 comprises 15 residues. J gave up 4 bases and V 6 bases, and 6 bases lay outside the gene matches. CDR3 protein: CASSRPSGGYNEQFF. In nucleotides, the CDR3 is TGTGCCAGCAGCCGTCCTAGCGGGGGATACAATGAGCAGTTCTTC.

In this sample, this clonotype turned up a few times. The CDR3: CASSQVLAGGPHSHNEQFF. The CDR3 nucleotides are TGCGCCAGCAGCCAAGTTTTAGCGGGAGGACCCCATTCCCACAATGAGCAGTTCTTC. The chain has TRBV4-1 and TRBJ2-1; 10 nucleotides agree with TRBD2. Germline values: CDR1 MGHRA, CDR2 YSYEKL. The CDR3 length is 19 residues. Losses at the gene ends were 1 base for V and 5 bases for J; bases not matched to a gene: 14.

This clonotype has a count of ten or more. V and J are TRBV5-1 and TRBJ1-1, with unresolved D. Germline V gene sequence: CDR1 SGHRS, CDR2 YFSETQ. The CDR3 runs 13 residues. The V end lost 0 bases, the J end lost 3 bases, and 6 bases lay between the germline ends. Here the CDR3 reads CASSLVLDTEAFF. The CDR3, as DNA: TGCGCCAGCAGCTTGGTTCTTGACACTGAAGCTTTCTTT.

V and J are TRBV12-3 or TRBV12-4 and TRBJ1-4; tentatively, D is TRBD1 (5 bases). V was clipped by 0 bases and J by 8 bases, with 13 bases between them. The CDR3 covers 15 residues. The CDR3 DNA sequence: TGTGCCAGCAGTTTAGCAGGGACCCCCTTGGAAAAACTGTTTTTT. Protein: CASSLAGTPLEKLFF.

This clonotype was counted between two and nine times. V and J are TRBV12-3 or TRBV12-4 and TRBJ2-5; D gene uncertain. This CDR3 is built from 17 residues. V was pared by 2 bases and J by 2 bases, with 18 bases between. The CDR3 DNA reads TGTGCCAGCAGTTTACCCCTCGAAGGCCCGTTGCAAGAGACCCAGTACTTC. The encoded protein is CASSLPLEGPLQETQYF.

This clonotype was seen a few times. The chain couples TRBV18 to TRBJ2-2; 7 bases line up with TRBD2. J was trimmed by 2 bases and V by 1 base; bases with no gene match: 7. The CDR3 sequence is 17 residues long. CDR1 and CDR2 from the germline V gene are KGHSH and LQKENI. The CDR3: CASSPQQSGANTGELFF. In nucleotides, the CDR3 is TGTGCCAGCTCACCACAACAGAGCGGGGCCAACACCGGGGAGCTGTTTTTT.

In this sample, this clonotype turned up a few times. The V gene is TRBV18, the J gene TRBJ2-7; unclear D gene. Trimming shortened V by 3 bases and J by 2 bases, and 14 bases separated the two germline ends. Germline V lookup: CDR1 KGHSH, CDR2 LQKENI. This CDR3 has 15 amino acids. The CDR3 DNA reads as TGTGCCAGCTCACCGTCCTTTGGGCTTGCCTACGAGCAGTACTTC. Its protein product is CASSPSFGLAYEQYF.

This clonotype was seen more than once but under ten times. The rearrangement joins TRBV29-1 to TRBJ2-7, with D perhaps TRBD1 or TRBD2 (5 bases each). Trimming pared 6 bases from V and 7 bases from J, leaving 19 bases between. This CDR3 spans 13 amino acids. Per the germline V gene, CDR1 is SQVTM and CDR2 is ANQGSEA. CDR3: CSVLFRDLVEQYF. The CDR3 nucleotides read TGCAGCGTGCTGTTTAGGGACCTGGTGGAGCAGTACTTC.

This clonotype was seen more than once but under ten times. This sequence joins TRBV12-3 or TRBV12-4 and TRBJ1-6, with 7 bases fitting TRBD1. V was clipped by 2 bases and J by 6 bases; unmatched bases: 25. The CDR3 runs 22 residues. Written as DNA, the CDR3 is TGTGCCAGCAGTTTAAGGACTTTAACGGATTTAACAGGGTACAGGGGTAATTCACCCCTCCACTTT. This sequence encodes CASSLRTLTDLTGYRGNSPLHF.

This clonotype was recorded a few times. The V call is TRBV9, the J call TRBJ2-7; D call uncertain. Germline loops: CDR1 SGDLS, CDR2 YYNGEE. This CDR3 region has 14 residues. The V end was cut by 4 bases, the J end by 0 bases, with 11 bases between. CDR3 sequence reads: CASSPSKVSYEQYF. The CDR3 bases are TGTGCCAGCAGCCCCTCAAAAGTCTCCTACGAGCAGTACTTC.

In this sample, this clonotype turned up a few times. CDR3 residues: CAISEGSYEQYF. The CDR3 region has the DNA TGTGCCATCAGTGAGGGCTCCTACGAGCAGTACTTC. The gene calls are TRBV10-3 and TRBJ2-7; D unclear. V gave up 2 bases and J gave up 0 bases, with 2 bases separating them. The germline CDR1 and CDR2 sequences are ENHRY and SYGVKD. The CDR3 contains 12 residues.

This clonotype showed up many times. The rearrangement joins TRBV5-1 to TRBJ2-7; 8 nucleotides align to TRBD1. J was trimmed by 1 base and V by 4 bases; bases with no gene match: 4. The CDR3 spans 14 residues. CDR1 SGHRS and CDR2 YFSETQ come from the germline V gene. In DNA form, the CDR3 reads TGCGCCAGCAGCCCCCGGACAGGGTCCTACGAGCAGTACTTC. As protein: CASSPRTGSYEQYF.

This chain connects TRBV2 to TRBJ1-5; D unclear. The CDR3 has 12 residues. V lost 7 bases, J lost 5 bases, and 9 bases lay in between. Germline CDR1 reads SNHLY; CDR2 reads FYNNEI. This CDR3 reads CASTDGYQPQHF. The CDR3 DNA reads as TGTGCCAGCACCGACGGGTATCAGCCCCAGCATTTT.

This clonotype was detected a few times. The chain couples TRBV29-1 to TRBJ2-7, with D perhaps TRBD1 (6 bases). CDR1 SQVTM and CDR2 ANQGSEA come from the germline V gene. The CDR3 has 14 amino acids. The ends were cut back, 4 bases at V and 2 bases at J, with 15 bases in the middle. The CDR3 DNA follows: TGCAGCGTTGGGGGGCCAGGGGTTACCTACGAGCAGTACTTC. The encoded protein is CSVGGPGVTYEQYF.

V usage is TRBV20-1 and J usage is TRBJ2-3; the match to TRBD2 covers 8 bases. J gave up 2 bases and V 1 base, and 14 bases lay outside the gene matches. Germline assignment: CDR1 DFQATT and CDR2 SNEGSKA (reference sequence). The CDR3 spans 18 residues. CDR3 residues: CSARVKAPLAGFTDTQYF. Here the CDR3 DNA reads TGCAGTGCTAGAGTCAAGGCACCGCTAGCGGGCTTCACAGATACGCAGTATTTT.

This sequence joins TRBV12-3 or TRBV12-4 and TRBJ2-3, with 11 bases that match TRBD2. This CDR3 region has 20 residues. With V trimmed by 5 bases and J by 6 bases, 22 bases remained unmatched. This CDR3 is CASSPRPSGGPYPSRDTQYF. As DNA, the CDR3 is TGTGCCAGCAGTCCCCGGCCTAGCGGGGGGCCCTACCCCTCCAGGGATACGCAGTATTTT.

This clonotype was seen a few times. This chain links TRBV12-3 or TRBV12-4 with TRBJ2-5; D gene unclear. The CDR3 runs to 13 residues. Deletions cut 4 bases from V and 1 base from J, with 7 bases between. CDR3 amino acids: CASSWSTQETQYF. CDR3 DNA: TGTGCCAGCAGTTGGTCGACCCAAGAGACCCAGTACTTC.

The chain carries TRBV4-1 and TRBJ2-7, with TRBD1 matching over 10 bases. The V and J ends lost 3 bases and 3 bases, in that order; junction bases with no gene match: 8. Germline V gene data show CDR1 as MGHRA and CDR2 as YSYEKL. This CDR3 has 16 amino acids. CDR3 in amino acids: CASSHPGRTGGYEQYF. As DNA, the CDR3 is TGCGCCAGCAGCCATCCCGGAAGGACAGGGGGCTACGAGCAGTACTTC.

The chain combines TRBV20-1 with TRBJ2-4; D could derive from TRBD1 or TRBD2 (5 bases each). Between the trimmed V and J ends, which lost 6 bases and 0 bases, there was a span of 12 bases. Per germline, CDR1 DFQATT and CDR2 SNEGSKA (reference sequence). The CDR3 is made up of 14 amino acids. The CDR3 DNA follows: TGCAGTGCCAGCCCGGGGCTAGCCAAAAACATTCAGTACTTC. This encodes CSASPGLAKNIQYF.

The V gene is TRBV7-6, the J gene TRBJ2-3; a weak D match, TRBD2 (6 bases). CDR1 and CDR2 (germline): SGHVS, FNYEAQ. The V and J ends lost 0 bases and 10 bases respectively, with 8 bases between them. The CDR3 is made up of 12 amino acids. In DNA form, the CDR3 reads TGTGCCAGCAGCTTAGCTAGCGGTGCGCAGTATTTT. Translated: CASSLASGAQYF.